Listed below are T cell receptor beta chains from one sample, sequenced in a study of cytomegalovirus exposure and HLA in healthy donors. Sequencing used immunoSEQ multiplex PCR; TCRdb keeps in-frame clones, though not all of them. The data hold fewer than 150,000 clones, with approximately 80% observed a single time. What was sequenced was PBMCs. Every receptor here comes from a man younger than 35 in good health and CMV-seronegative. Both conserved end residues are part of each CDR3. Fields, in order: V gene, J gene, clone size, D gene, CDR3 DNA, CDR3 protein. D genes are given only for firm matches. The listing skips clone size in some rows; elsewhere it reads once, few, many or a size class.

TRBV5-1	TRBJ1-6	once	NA	TGCGCCAGCAGCGGAACTCAGGGGTCGGATAATTCACCCCTCCACTTT	CASSGTQGSDNSPLHF
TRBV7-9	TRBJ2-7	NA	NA	TGTGCCAGCAGCTTAGCCCGACAGGCGAACACTTCCTACGAGCAGTACTTC	CASSLARQANTSYEQYF
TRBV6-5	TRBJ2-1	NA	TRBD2	TGTGCCAGCAGTTTTCGCGGGAGGGACAATGAGCAGTTCTTC	CASSFRGRDNEQFF
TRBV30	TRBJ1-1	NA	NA	TGTGCCCTGACGCGGGGGTGGAACACTGAAGCTTTCTTT	CALTRGWNTEAFF
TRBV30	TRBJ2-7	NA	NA	TGTGCCTGGAGTGTTCTCCTCAGCGAGCAGTACTTC	CAWSVLLSEQYF
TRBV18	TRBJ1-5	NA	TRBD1	TGTGCCAGCTCACCACTCGGGACAGGGAACAAAAAGGCGCAGCCCCAGCATTTT	CASSPLGTGNKKAQPQHF
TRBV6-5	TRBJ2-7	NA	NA	TGTGCCAGCCGTATAAAACCTACAGGTGACGAGCAGTACTTC	CASRIKPTGDEQYF
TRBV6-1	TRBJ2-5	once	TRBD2	TGTGCCAGCAGGTTACTGGGGGGGCAAGAGACCCAGTACTTC	CASRLLGGQETQYF
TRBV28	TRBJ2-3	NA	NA	TGTGCCAGCAGTCTCACGGGGATCGTGACGCAGTATTTT	CASSLTGIVTQYF
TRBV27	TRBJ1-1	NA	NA	TGTGCCAGCAGTTTCCAGGGTTCGACTGAAGCTTTCTTT	CASSFQGSTEAFF
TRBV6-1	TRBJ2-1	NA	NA	TGTGCCAGCACTGCTCTGGGGGCTGGGTACAATGAGCAGTTCTTC	CASTALGAGYNEQFF